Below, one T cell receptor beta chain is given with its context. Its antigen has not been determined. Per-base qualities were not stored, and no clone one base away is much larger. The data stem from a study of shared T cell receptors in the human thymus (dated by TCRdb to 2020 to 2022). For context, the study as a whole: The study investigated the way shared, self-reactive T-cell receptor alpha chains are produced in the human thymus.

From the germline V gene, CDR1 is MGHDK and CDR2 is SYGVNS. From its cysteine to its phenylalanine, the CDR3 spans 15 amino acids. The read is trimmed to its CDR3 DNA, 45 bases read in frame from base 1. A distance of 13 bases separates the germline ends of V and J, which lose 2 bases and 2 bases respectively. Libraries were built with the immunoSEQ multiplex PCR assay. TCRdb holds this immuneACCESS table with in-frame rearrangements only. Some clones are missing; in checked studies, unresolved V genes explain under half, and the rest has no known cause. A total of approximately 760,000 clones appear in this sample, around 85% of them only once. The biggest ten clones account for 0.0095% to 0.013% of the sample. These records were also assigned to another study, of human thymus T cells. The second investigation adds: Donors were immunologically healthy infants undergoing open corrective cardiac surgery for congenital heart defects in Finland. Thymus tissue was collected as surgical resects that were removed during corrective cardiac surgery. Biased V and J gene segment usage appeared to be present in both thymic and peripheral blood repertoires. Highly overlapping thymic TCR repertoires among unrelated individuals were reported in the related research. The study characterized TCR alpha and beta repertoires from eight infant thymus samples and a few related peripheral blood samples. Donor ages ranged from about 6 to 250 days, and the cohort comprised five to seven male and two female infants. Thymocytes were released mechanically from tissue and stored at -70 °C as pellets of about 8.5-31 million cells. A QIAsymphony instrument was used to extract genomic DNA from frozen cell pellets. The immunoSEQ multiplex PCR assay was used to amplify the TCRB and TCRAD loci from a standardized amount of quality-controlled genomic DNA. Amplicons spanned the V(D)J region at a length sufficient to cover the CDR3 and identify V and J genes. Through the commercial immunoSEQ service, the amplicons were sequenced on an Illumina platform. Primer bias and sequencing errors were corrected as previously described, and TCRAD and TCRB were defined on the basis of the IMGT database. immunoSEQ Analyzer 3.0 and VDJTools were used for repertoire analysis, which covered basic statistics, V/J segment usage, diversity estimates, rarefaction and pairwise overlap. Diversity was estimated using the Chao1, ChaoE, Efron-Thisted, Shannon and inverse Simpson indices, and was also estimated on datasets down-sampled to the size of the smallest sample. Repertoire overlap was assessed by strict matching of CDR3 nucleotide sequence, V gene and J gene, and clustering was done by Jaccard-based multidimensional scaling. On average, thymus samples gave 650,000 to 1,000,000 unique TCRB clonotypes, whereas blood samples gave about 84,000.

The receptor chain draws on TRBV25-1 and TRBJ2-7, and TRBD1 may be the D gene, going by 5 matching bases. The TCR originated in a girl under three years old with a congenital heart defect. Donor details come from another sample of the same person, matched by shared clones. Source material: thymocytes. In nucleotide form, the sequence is TGTGCCAGCAGTGAAGCTGTGGACAAGACCTACGAGCAGTACTTC. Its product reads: CASSEAVDKTYEQYF.